This TCR beta chain derives from a study of T cells after yellow fever vaccination. TCRdb re-derived calls from the 5' RACE reads in MiXCR, one entry per CDR3 protein. The sample has 100,000 to 150,000 distinct CDR3 sequences; approximately 8.4% are singletons. The CDR3 loop spans 12 amino acids. Germline-derived CDR1 and CDR2 are MNHNS and SASEGT. Trimming stripped 3 bases from V and 5 bases from J, with 7 bases between. Ten or more counts support this clonotype. The TCR comes from a man between 18 and 35 years old who received the YFV17D yellow fever vaccine. This chain uses TRBV6-1 with TRBJ1-2; D is unresolved. The sequenced sample was CD8+ T cells sorted from PBMCs, obtained on the day of the yellow fever booster vaccination. The CDR3, as DNA: TGTGCCAGCAGTGACGGGGAGTATGGCTACACCTTC. Its protein product is CASSDGEYGYTF.